This entry concerns a single T cell receptor (beta chain). This CDR3 contains 14 residues. Looked up from germline, CDR1 is LNHDA and CDR2 is SQIVND (reference sequence). The V end was cut by 6 bases, the J end by 2 bases, with 11 bases between. Libraries were prepared by immunoSEQ multiplex PCR; TCRdb keeps only in-frame clonotypes and omits some of them. The sample holds fewer than 400,000 clones; approximately 79% are singletons and the top ten take 10%. The sample originates from a study of shared clonotypes between healthy human individuals. The sample was memory CD4+ T cells sorted from blood. The subset is: CD45RA-negative fraction. The sequence was collected from a young man in good health. The J gene is TRBJ1-5, the V gene TRBV19; the D is unclear. The CDR3 bases are TGTGCCAGTAGGCCTCTCGGGGGCAATCAGCCCCAGCATTTT. Encoded protein: CASRPLGGNQPQHF.